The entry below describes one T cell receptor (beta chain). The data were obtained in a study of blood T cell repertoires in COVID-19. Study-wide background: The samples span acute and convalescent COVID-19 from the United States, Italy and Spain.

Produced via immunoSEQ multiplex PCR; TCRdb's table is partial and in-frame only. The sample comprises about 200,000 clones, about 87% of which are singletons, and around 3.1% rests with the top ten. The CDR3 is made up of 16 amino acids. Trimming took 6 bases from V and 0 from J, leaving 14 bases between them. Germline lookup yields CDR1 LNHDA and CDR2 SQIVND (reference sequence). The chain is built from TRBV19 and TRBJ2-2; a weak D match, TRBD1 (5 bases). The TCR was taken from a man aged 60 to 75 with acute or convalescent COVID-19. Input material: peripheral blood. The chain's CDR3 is CASSLSTEANTGELFF. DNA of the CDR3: TGTGCCAGTAGCCTCTCGACAGAAGCGAACACCGGGGAGCTGTTTTTT. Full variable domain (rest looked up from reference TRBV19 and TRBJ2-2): DGGITQSPKYLFRKEGQNVTLSCEQNLNHDAMYWYRQDPGQGLRLIYYSQIVNDFQKGDIAEGYSVSREKKESFPLTVTSAQKNPTAFYLCASSLSTEANTGELFFGEGSRLTVL.